The T cell receptor (beta chain) under discussion was sequenced for a study of T cells in Graves' hyperthyroidism and ophthalmopathy. As for the study in general: Before treatment of any kind, peripheral blood was taken at initial diagnosis.

This clonotype was counted at least ten times. Its antigen is currently unknown. Amplification of TCR beta CDR3 regions used RNA as the template. With the HTBI primer set, the TCR CDR3 went through a first round of RT-PCR. TCRdb ran MiXCR on the multiplex PCR reads and lists one entry per CDR3 protein. Here the sample spans 550,000 to 850,000 distinct CDR3 sequences, over 15% being singletons. Whole-study results and caveats: Among thyroid clonotypes expanded above 0.001, most also appeared in blood.

PBMCs were derived from roughly 9.6 ml fresh peripheral blood. This receptor was obtained from a woman between 45 and 65 years old with Graves' hyperthyroidism that later progressed to Graves' ophthalmopathy. Sequencing was performed on blood.

In nucleotides, the CDR3 is TGTGCCAGCAATTACCGGACAGGCGACTCCTACGAGCAGTACTTC. As protein: CASNYRTGDSYEQYF. This sequence joins TRBV2 and TRBJ2-7; 7 nucleotides match TRBD1. Per the germline V gene, CDR1 is SNHLY and CDR2 is FYNNEI. This CDR3 comprises 15 residues. The trim removed 7 bases at V and 0 bases at J, leaving 9 bases unmatched. Combining the CDR3 with reference TRBV2 and TRBJ2-7 gives the whole variable domain EPEVTQTPSHQVTQMGQEVILRCVPISNHLYFYWYRQILGQKVEFLVSFYNNEISEKSEIFDDQFSVERPDGSNFTLKIRSTKLEDSAMYFCASNYRTGDSYEQYFGPGTRLTVT.